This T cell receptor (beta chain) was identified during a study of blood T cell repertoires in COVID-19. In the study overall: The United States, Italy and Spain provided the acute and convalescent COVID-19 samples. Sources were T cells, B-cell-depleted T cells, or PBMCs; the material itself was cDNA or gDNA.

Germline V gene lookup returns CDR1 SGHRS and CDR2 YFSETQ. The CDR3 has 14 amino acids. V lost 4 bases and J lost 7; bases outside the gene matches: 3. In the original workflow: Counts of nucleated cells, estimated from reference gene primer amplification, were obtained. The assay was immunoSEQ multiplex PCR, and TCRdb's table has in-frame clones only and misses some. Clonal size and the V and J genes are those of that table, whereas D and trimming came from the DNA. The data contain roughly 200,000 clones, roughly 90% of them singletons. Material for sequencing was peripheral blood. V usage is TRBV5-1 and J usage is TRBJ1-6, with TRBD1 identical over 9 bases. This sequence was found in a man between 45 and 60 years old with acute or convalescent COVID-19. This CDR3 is CASSIGQGNSPLHF. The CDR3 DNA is TGCGCCAGCAGCATCGGACAGGGGAATTCACCCCTCCACTTT.